These 25 T cell receptor beta chains originate from one sample sequenced in a study of human T cells and chemical hapten exposure (dated by TCRdb to the early 2020s). In light of the paper, this sample's time point label describes: pre-sensitization, week 0. The treatment or condition label corresponds to: therapeutic diphenylcyclopropenone sensitization with weekly scalp DPC. Receptor amplification or capture employed RACE. The sample was run on a NextSeq 500. The public reads were reprocessed in TCRdb via fastp at Q25 and MiXCR, keeping in-frame beta chains. Rows with one shared CDR3 protein collapse into an entry with the most common genes and DNA. This sample is represented by some 84,000 distinct CDR3 sequences; roughly 8.5% of them were singletons. The ten most abundant clones make up 2.5% to 3% of the sample. This material consisted of whole blood, taken in connection with sensitization to the hapten diphenylcyclopropenone (DPC). These receptors all stem from a man aged 40-55 years with alopecia areata. Some clones in this sample may be carry-over from other donors' samples.

V and J are TRBV6-2 or TRBV6-3 and TRBJ2-1, with 8 bases lining up with TRBD2. Germline V gene sequence: CDR1 MNHEY, CDR2 SVGEGT. The junction had 16 bases not matched to a gene; V was cut back by 5 bases and J by 16 bases. The CDR3 sequence is 14 residues long. This chain's CDR3 is CASSPLGRAGVFFF. CDR3 sequence (DNA): TGTGCCAGCAGTCCCCTCGGACGAGCGGGAGTTTTTTTCTTC.

The chain uses TRBV25-1 and TRBJ2-7; 7 positions agree with TRBD2. V gave up 2 bases and J gave up 2 bases; unmatched junction bases: 12. The CDR3 runs to 17 residues. CDR1 MGHDK and CDR2 SYGVNS come from the germline V gene. CDR3 loop: CASSEERDRILPYEQYV. Here the CDR3 DNA reads TGTGCCAGCAGTGAAGAGCGGGACCGAATTCTCCCCTACGAGCAGTACGTC.

Many counts were recorded for this clonotype. The rearrangement joins TRBV28 to TRBJ2-7; TRBD2 agrees at 13 bases. Looked up from germline, CDR1 is MDHEN and CDR2 is SYDVKM. V was pared by 3 bases and J by 4 bases, with 6 bases of the junction left unmatched. CDR3 size: 16 residues. This CDR3 reads CASSFLWTSGSYEQYF. The DNA for the CDR3 is TGTGCCAGCAGTTTCCTTTGGACTAGCGGGAGTTACGAGCAGTACTTC.

This chain connects TRBV20-1 to TRBJ2-3, with TRBD2 identical over 7 bases. Germline CDR1 reads DFQATT; CDR2 reads SNEGSKA (reference sequence). The CDR3 has 15 amino acids. Trimming removed 3 bases from V and 1 base from J; junction bases left unmatched: 7. The CDR3 reads CSASPGGTGTDTQYF. The CDR3 nucleotides are TGCAGTGCTAGCCCCGGGGGGACCGGCACAGATACGCAGTATTTT.

This sequence joins TRBV5-1 and TRBJ1-4, with TRBD1 identical over 7 bases. CDR3 size: 15 residues. The germline V gene has CDR1 SGHRS and CDR2 YFSETQ. Trimming took 4 bases from V and 4 from J; bases not matched to a gene: 7. The CDR3 sequence: CASSTRQGLNEKLFF. Here the CDR3 DNA reads TGCGCCAGCAGCACCCGACAGGGACTTAATGAAAAACTGTTTTTT.

This clonotype was detected a few times. The chain has TRBV10-3 and TRBJ2-3; perhaps TRBD2 as D (6 bases). The CDR3 runs 13 residues. V was shortened by 0 bases and J by 6 bases, with 7 bases between the two germline ends. Germline V lookup: CDR1 ENHRY, CDR2 SYGVKD. The CDR3: CAISESREDTQYF. The CDR3 DNA reads TGTGCCATCAGTGAGTCCCGGGAGGATACGCAGTATTTT.

This clonotype is classed as medium-sized. This rearrangement joins TRBV7-9 to TRBJ2-3; D is unclear. The V end lost 5 bases, the J end lost 1 base, and 1 base lay between the germline ends. In germline, CDR1 is SEHNR, CDR2 FQNEAQ (reference sequence). The CDR3 sequence is 11 residues long. CDR3 in DNA: TGTGCCAGCAGCCGCACAGATACGCAGTATTTT. Encoded protein: CASSRTDTQYF.

The rearrangement uses TRBV9 and TRBJ1-1; D not certain. CDR3 length: 13 residues. Germline V lookup: CDR1 SGDLS, CDR2 YYNGEE. Trimming took off 0 bases at V and 6 bases at J, with 9 bases between the two ends. CDR3 loop: CASSVVGEAEAFF. CDR3 bases: TGTGCCAGCAGCGTAGTTGGAGAGGCTGAAGCTTTCTTT.

This clonotype has ten or more counts. V usage is TRBV29-1 and J usage is TRBJ2-3; 10 positions match TRBD2. The germline V gene has CDR1 SQVTM and CDR2 ANQGSEA. V lost 4 bases and J lost 4; bases outside the gene matches: 5. CDR3 length: 14 residues. CDR3 coding DNA: TGCAGCGTTGTTCCTAGCGGGAGCCCAGATACGCAGTATTTT. It encodes CSVVPSGSPDTQYF.

At least ten counts were recorded for this clonotype. The chain couples TRBV20-1 to TRBJ2-2, with D hard to call. CDR3 length: 14 amino acids. Germline-derived CDR1 and CDR2 are DFQATT and SNEGSKA (reference sequence). Trimming cost V 3 bases and J 6 bases, with 14 bases left between them. The CDR3 reads CSASDERGAGELFF. Here the CDR3 DNA reads TGCAGTGCTAGTGATGAAAGAGGCGCCGGGGAGCTGTTTTTT.

This clonotype was seen at least ten times. The chain employs TRBV15 and TRBJ2-6; a weak D match, TRBD1 (7 bases). This CDR3 spans 19 amino acids. Trimming took off 1 base at V and 1 base at J, with 17 bases between the two ends. Germline loops: CDR1 LNHNV, CDR2 YYDKDF (reference sequence). The CDR3 DNA reads TGTGCCACCAGCAGAGTGGTCGGAGGGGGCCCTTCTGGGGCCAACGTCCTGACTTTC. It specifies CATSRVVGGGPSGANVLTF. The full variable domain, in which reference TRBV15 and TRBJ2-6 provide the parts outside the CDR3, is DAMVIQNPRYQVTQFGKPVTLSCSQTLNHNVMYWYQQKSSQAPKLLFHYYDKDFNNEADTPDNFQSRRPNTSFCFLDIRSPGLGDTAMYLCATSRVVGGGPSGANVLTFGAGSRLTVL.

This clonotype was found many times. This chain links TRBV28 with TRBJ1-1; 8 bases fit TRBD1. Germline V gene lookup returns CDR1 MDHEN and CDR2 SYDVKM. The junction had 11 bases not matched to a gene; V was cut back by 5 bases and J by 6 bases. The CDR3 is made up of 15 amino acids. CDR3 coding DNA: TGTGCCAGCAGTCCCCGGACAGGGTGGCGCGCTGAAGCTTTCTTT. Protein product: CASSPRTGWRAEAFF.

This clonotype was observed many times. The V and J genes are TRBV12-3 or TRBV12-4 and TRBJ1-3, with D hard to call. V lost 6 bases, J lost 0 bases, and 6 bases lay in between. The CDR3 covers 13 residues. The CDR3 is CASSPYSGNTIYF. In DNA form, the CDR3 reads TGTGCCAGCAGCCCATACTCTGGAAACACCATATATTTT.

This clonotype was picked up many times. The V and J genes are TRBV7-9 and TRBJ2-3; D possibly uses TRBD1 or TRBD2 (6 bases each). The CDR3 is 17 amino acids. Trimming cost V 3 bases and J 0 bases, with 16 bases left between them. Germline V CDR1 and CDR2: SEHNR, FQNEAQ (reference sequence). CDR3 coding DNA: TGTGCCAGCAGCTTCCCTACCCGGGGGCCCAGCACAGATACGCAGTATTTT. Translated, it gives CASSFPTRGPSTDTQYF. The full variable domain, rest sourced from reference TRBV7-9 and TRBJ2-3, is DTGVSQNPRHKITKRGQNVTFRCDPISEHNRLYWYRQTLGQGPEFLTYFQNEAQLEKSRLLSDRFSAERPKGSFSTLEIQRTEQGDSAMYLCASSFPTRGPSTDTQYFGPGTRLTVL.

This clonotype was counted ten times or more. This sequence joins TRBV30 and TRBJ2-3; D is perhaps TRBD1 (5 bases). V was shortened by 2 bases and J by 2 bases, with 11 bases between the two germline ends. The CDR3 sequence is 14 residues long. CDR1 is GTSNPN, CDR2 SVGIG, per germline (reference sequence). In DNA, the CDR3 is TGTGCCTGGAGTAGGTCCAGGGTCACAGATACGCAGTATTTT. This sequence encodes CAWSRSRVTDTQYF.

This clonotype has ten or more counts. The chain employs TRBV3-1 and TRBJ2-1; D is uncertain. Trimming took 3 bases from V and 0 from J, leaving 3 bases between them. CDR3 length equals 13 residues. The germline CDR1 and CDR2 sequences are LGHDT and YNNKEL (reference sequence). Here the CDR3 DNA reads TGTGCCAGCAGCCATTTCTCCTACAATGAGCAGTTCTTC. Amino acids: CASSHFSYNEQFF.

This clonotype has more than one count but fewer than ten. CDR3 protein: CASSYVPRQGVSYEQYF. The CDR3 DNA is TGTGCCAGCAGTTACGTCCCCCGACAGGGGGTCTCCTACGAGCAGTACTTC. This chain uses TRBV6-6 with TRBJ2-7, with 9 bases fitting TRBD1. CDR1 MNHNY and CDR2 SVGAGI come from the germline V gene (reference sequence). The CDR3 consists of 17 residues. Losses at the gene ends were 2 bases for V and 0 bases for J; bases not matched to a gene: 8.

The rearrangement joins TRBV14 to TRBJ1-4, with D unclear. The CDR3 contains 15 residues. The V gene's germline CDR1 is SGHDN and CDR2 FVKESK. Trimming shortened V by 4 bases and J by 10 bases, and 19 bases separated the two germline ends. In DNA form, the CDR3 reads TGTGCCAGCAGCCTTCAAGGAGGACCGAACGGAAAACTGTTTTTT. It yields the protein CASSLQGGPNGKLFF.

The genes are TRBV29-1 and TRBJ2-2, with TRBD1 matching 9 bases. The junction had 5 bases not matched to a gene; V was cut back by 8 bases and J by 4 bases. From germline, CDR1 is SQVTM and CDR2 ANQGSEA. The CDR3 runs to 13 residues. The CDR3 nucleotides are TGCAGCCCGGGACAGGGTATCACCGGGGAGCTGTTTTTT. The encoded protein is CSPGQGITGELFF.

The sample holds many counts of this clonotype. This sequence joins TRBV20-1 and TRBJ2-3, with D uncertain. This CDR3 is built from 15 residues. The V end lost 3 bases, the J end lost 0 bases, and 13 bases lay between the germline ends. The V gene's germline CDR1 is DFQATT and CDR2 SNEGSKA (reference sequence). The CDR3 here is CSARDPFGSTDTQYF. In DNA form, the CDR3 reads TGCAGTGCTAGGGACCCTTTCGGTAGCACAGATACGCAGTATTTT.

This clonotype occurred many times. The CDR3 DNA reads TGTGCCTGGACCCCGGGACAGGGTGACTATGGCTACACCTTC. Encoded protein: CAWTPGQGDYGYTF. V is TRBV30 and J is TRBJ1-2, with 9 bases lining up with TRBD1. The CDR3 length is 14 residues. With V trimmed by 4 bases and J by 3 bases, 6 bases remained unmatched. Looked up from germline, CDR1 is GTSNPN and CDR2 is SVGIG (reference sequence).

This clonotype has just a few counts. V gene TRBV7-6 combines with J gene TRBJ1-5; D gene unclear. The CDR3 covers 13 residues. CDR1 and CDR2 (germline): SGHVS, FNYEAQ. V was trimmed by 3 bases and J by 5 bases, leaving 8 bases between them. The chain's CDR3 is CASSLFVDQPQHF. CDR3 nucleotide sequence: TGTGCCAGCAGCTTGTTCGTCGATCAGCCCCAGCATTTT.

The chain couples TRBV7-2 to TRBJ1-4; the D is unclear. Per the germline V gene, CDR1 is SGHTA and CDR2 is FQGNSA. The CDR3 sequence is 14 residues long. V was pared by 3 bases and J by 3 bases, with 8 bases between. CDR3 in DNA: TGTGCCAGCAGCTTTGGGAAGGCTAATGAAAAACTGTTTTTT. This codes for CASSFGKANEKLFF.

Many counts were recorded for this clonotype. In DNA form, the CDR3 reads TGTGCCACCAGCAGAGATCGGGGAGATACGCAGTATTTT. This sequence encodes CATSRDRGDTQYF. The J gene is TRBJ2-3, the V gene TRBV15, with D tentatively TRBD2 (5 bases). The V gene's germline CDR1 is LNHNV and CDR2 YYDKDF (reference sequence). Deletions cut 0 bases from V and 5 bases from J, with 6 bases between. The CDR3 sequence is 13 residues long. Supplemented by reference TRBV15 and TRBJ2-3, the full variable domain reads DAMVIQNPRYQVTQFGKPVTLSCSQTLNHNVMYWYQQKSSQAPKLLFHYYDKDFNNEADTPDNFQSRRPNTSFCFLDIRSPGLGDTAMYLCATSRDRGDTQYFGPGTRLTVL.

For this clonotype: Possible read error: a much larger clone is one base away. The chain carries TRBV29-1 and TRBJ1-2, with D possibly matching TRBD1 (6 bases). The CDR3 is 13 amino acids. Germline values: CDR1 SQVTM, CDR2 ANQGSEA. Trimming removed 5 bases from V and 7 bases from J, with 17 bases in between. CDR3 nucleotides: TGCAGCGTTCTGGTGTGGGGGGGCTTTGGCTACACCTTC. Protein product: CSVLVWGGFGYTF.